This T cell receptor (beta chain) was found in a study of blood T cell repertoires in COVID-19. Study summary: Both acute and convalescent COVID-19 samples were obtained from the United States, Italy and Spain.

How the authors handled the data: Quantification of nucleated cells was approximated via reference gene primer amplification. This table comes from immunoSEQ multiplex PCR, and its TCRdb copy is limited to in-frame clones, with some not included. That table gives V, J and clone size, and the DNA gave D and trimming. Altogether roughly 90,000 clones are present, around four fifths being singletons, with the ten largest covering roughly 15%. Input material: peripheral blood. The receptor comes from a human donor in a cohort sampled during active COVID-19.

The CDR3 DNA follows: TGTGCCAGCAGTCACGTGACAGGGGTGAAAGAGACCCAGTACTTC. Translation gives CASSHVTGVKETQYF. The V gene is TRBV6-6, the J gene TRBJ2-5; 8 bases align to TRBD1. CDR1 and CDR2 (germline): MNHNY, SVGAGI (reference sequence). V trimming: 5 bases; J trimming: 3 bases; junction bases outside the gene matches: 8. The CDR3 runs to 15 residues.